This T cell receptor (beta chain) was captured by sequencing in a study of beta chain features in type 1 diabetes. For the study at large: Cell yields, gender and age were similar in healthy donors and patients. Study-wide results and limits: Type 1 diabetes patients had VDJ junctions that carried fewer insertions and more deletions.

The CDR3 has 14 residues. Germline CDR1 is KGHSH and CDR2 is LQKENI. The V end was cut by 5 bases, the J end by 2 bases, with 13 bases between. A word on this clone: Its antigen is not identified.

Sequenced material consisted of expressed TCRB transcripts (all of the isolated RNA was reverse transcribed). Repertoires were generated with immunoSEQ multiplex PCR, while TCRdb's copy carries only in-frame clones and drops some. The sample includes 200,000 to 250,000 clones, 55% to 70% of them seen just once. The source is a young man in good health. The sequenced sample was naive CD4+ T cells from blood. The J gene is TRBJ2-7, the V gene TRBV18, with D possibly being TRBD2 (5 bases). DNA of the CDR3: TGTGCCAGCTCATACGGAACGGAGGCCTACGAGCAGTACTTC. Amino acid sequence: CASSYGTEAYEQYF.